The rows below give T cell receptor beta chains drawn from one sample of a study of blood T cell repertoires in COVID-19. Method: immunoSEQ multiplex PCR; TCRdb's copy keeps in-frame clones and lacks some. The top ten clones hold 9% to 15% of a sample with 35,000 to 50,000 clones, roughly 84% of them seen once. The sequenced sample was peripheral blood. These receptors were collected from a human donor in a cohort sampled during active COVID-19. Both conserved end residues are part of each CDR3. The D gene is left open where the match is weak. Some rows mark clone size as missing; the rest say once, few, many or name a class of expanded clone.

v_call	j_call	clone_size	d_call	cdr3_aa	cdr3_nt
TRBV5-1	TRBJ1-1	-	-	CASSFGGAGDTEAFF	TGCGCCAGCAGCTTCGGAGGGGCCGGGGACACTGAAGCTTTCTTT
TRBV11-3	TRBJ2-7	few	-	CASSLSRVSRQYF	TGTGCCAGCAGCTTATCACGGGTCTCGAGGCAGTACTTC
TRBV6-5	TRBJ2-7	-	-	CASSQEPRGGEQYF	TGTGCCAGCAGTCAGGAGCCCAGGGGTGGGGAGCAGTACTTC
TRBV11-2	TRBJ1-1	few	-	CASSLEFGGTEAFF	TGTGCCAGCAGCTTAGAGTTCGGGGGCACTGAAGCTTTCTTT
TRBV15	TRBJ1-2	-	-	CATSRVLGGYYGYTF	TGTGCCACCAGCAGAGTTTTGGGAGGGTATTATGGCTACACCTTC
TRBV3-1/TRBV3-2	TRBJ2-5	-	TRBD1	CASNTIGQGRETQYF	TGTGCCAGCAACACCATAGGACAGGGTAGGGAGACCCAGTACTTC
TRBV5-5	TRBJ1-6	-	-	CASSPGGPLSSYNSPLHF	TGTGCCAGCAGCCCGGGGGGCCCCCTTAGCTCCTATAATTCACCCCTCCACTTT
TRBV11-3	TRBJ2-1	-	TRBD1	CASSLGRVVRDRAYNEQFF	TGTGCCAGCAGCTTAGGGAGGGTAGTGCGGGACAGGGCTTACAATGAGCAGTTCTTC
TRBV24-1	TRBJ2-7	-	TRBD1	CATSESGQGVDEQYF	TGTGCCACCAGTGAGTCCGGACAGGGCGTCGACGAGCAGTACTTC
TRBV7-2	TRBJ1-5	-	-	CASSRDTRSNQPQHF	TGTGCCAGCAGCCGGGACACCCGGAGCAATCAGCCCCAGCATTTT
TRBV2	TRBJ2-1	-	-	CASSRTPYNEQFF	TGTGCCAGCAGTCGGACACCTTACAATGAGCAGTTCTTC
TRBV19	TRBJ2-1	once	TRBD2	CASTVALAGGHNEQFF	TGTGCCAGTACCGTGGCGCTAGCGGGGGGGCACAATGAGCAGTTCTTC
TRBV5-1	TRBJ2-7	-	TRBD2	CASSFSSGGRYEQYF	TGCGCCAGCAGCTTTAGTAGCGGGGGGCGGTACGAGCAGTACTTC
TRBV3-1/TRBV3-2	TRBJ2-7	-	TRBD1	CASTKALTGSPYEQYF	TGTGCCAGCACCAAAGCCCTGACAGGGAGCCCGTACGAGCAGTACTTC
TRBV7-2	TRBJ2-2	-	TRBD2	CASSPRVLAGGTNTGELFF	TGTGCCAGCAGCCCGAGAGTCCTAGCGGGGGGCACGAACACCGGGGAGCTGTTTTTT
TRBV7-9	TRBJ1-2	-	-	CASSLLQGYGYTF	TGTGCCAGCAGCTTACTACAGGGCTATGGCTACACCTTC
TRBV4-3	TRBJ2-1	medium-sized	TRBD2	CASSQDIGGVAGAPNEQFF	TGCGCCAGCAGCCAAGATATAGGCGGGGTAGCGGGGGCTCCCAATGAGCAGTTCTTC
TRBV6-5	TRBJ1-3	-	-	CASSYGRWSGNTIYF	TGTGCCAGCAGTTACGGGAGGTGGTCTGGAAACACCATATATTTT
TRBV5-5	TRBJ1-5	-	-	CASSLGRGSNQPQHF	TGTGCCAGCAGCTTGGGCAGGGGTAGCAATCAGCCCCAGCATTTT
TRBV24-1	TRBJ2-1	-	TRBD2	CATSVSGGPFF	TGTGCCACCAGTGTAAGCGGGGGGCCCTTCTTC
TRBV2	TRBJ1-5	-	-	CASGWGGGGNQPQHF	TGTGCCAGCGGATGGGGAGGGGGGGGCAATCAGCCCCAGCATTTT
TRBV7-2	TRBJ1-1	-	-	CASSLAPGEPPEAFF	TGTGCCAGCAGCTTAGCCCCCGGGGAGCCACCTGAAGCTTTCTTT
TRBV4-1	TRBJ2-5	once	-	CASSHRLIAPETQYF	TGCGCCAGCAGCCACCGTTTGATAGCCCCGGAGACCCAGTACTTC
TRBV5-1	TRBJ2-1	-	-	CASSAEAGGAAYNEQFF	TGCGCCAGCAGCGCGGAGGCGGGCGGGGCTGCCTACAATGAGCAGTTCTTC
TRBV2	TRBJ2-5	-	TRBD2	CASSDPAGVAKETQYF	TGTGCCAGCAGTGACCCAGCGGGGGTTGCAAAAGAGACCCAGTACTTC
TRBV2	TRBJ2-1	-	TRBD2	CASSELGGSYNEQFF	TGTGCCAGCAGTGAACTGGGGGGGTCCTACAATGAGCAGTTCTTC
TRBV4-2	TRBJ1-2	few	TRBD1	CASSPTGTNYGYTF	TGTGCCAGCAGCCCGACAGGGACTAACTATGGCTACACCTTC
TRBV3-1/TRBV3-2	TRBJ2-3	-	TRBD2	CASSFLAEPLTQYF	TGTGCCAGCAGCTTCCTAGCGGAACCCCTTACGCAGTATTTT
TRBV27	TRBJ2-1	-	-	CASSLQLSSYNEQFF	TGTGCCAGCAGTTTACAGTTAAGCTCCTACAATGAGCAGTTCTTC
TRBV7-8	TRBJ1-4	-	-	CASSPSLGAAATNEKLFF	TGTGCCAGCAGTCCATCCCTTGGGGCAGCAGCAACTAATGAAAAACTGTTTTTT
TRBV15	TRBJ2-5	-	-	CATSRDRTGGVSPKETQYF	TGTGCCACCAGCAGAGATAGGACGGGGGGCGTGAGCCCAAAAGAGACCCAGTACTTC
TRBV15	TRBJ2-3	-	TRBD1	CATSRDWGTGGTDTQYF	TGTGCCACCAGCAGAGATTGGGGGACAGGGGGTACAGATACGCAGTATTTT
TRBV4-3	TRBJ1-6	-	-	CASSPEGGKTYNSPLHF	TGCGCCAGCAGCCCCGAAGGAGGCAAGACCTATAATTCACCCCTCCACTTT
TRBV9	TRBJ2-3	-	TRBD2	CASSVTSADTQYF	TGTGCCAGCAGCGTTACTAGCGCAGATACGCAGTATTTT
TRBV7-2	TRBJ2-3	once	-	CASSSPGGGANTQYF	TGTGCCAGCAGCTCCCCTGGGGGGGGCGCTAATACGCAGTATTTT
TRBV6-5	TRBJ2-7	once	-	CASRGFRGHEQYF	TGTGCCAGCAGGGGCTTCAGGGGCCACGAGCAGTACTTC
TRBV2	TRBJ1-6	-	-	CASSEWSGYNSPLHF	TGTGCCAGCAGTGAATGGTCAGGGTATAATTCACCCCTCCACTTT
TRBV10-3	TRBJ2-1	once	TRBD2	CAISPAGSYNEQFF	TGTGCCATCAGTCCAGCGGGATCCTACAATGAGCAGTTCTTC
TRBV2	TRBJ2-7	-	TRBD1	CASSLRDSYEQYF	TGTGCCAGCAGTCTCCGGGACAGCTACGAGCAGTACTTC
TRBV13	TRBJ1-6	-	TRBD1	CASTRGTAYNSPLHF	TGTGCCAGCACTCGTGGGACAGCATATAATTCACCCCTCCACTTT
TRBV28	TRBJ1-1	-	-	CASSLLGGNTEAFF	TGTGCCAGCAGTTTACTGGGGGGAAACACTGAAGCTTTCTTT
TRBV4-1	TRBJ2-5	-	TRBD2	CASSQDGAGGPSETQYF	TGCGCCAGCAGCCAAGATGGAGCGGGGGGGCCTAGTGAGACCCAGTACTTC
TRBV6-6	TRBJ2-7	-	TRBD1	CASREGTGGTEQYF	TGTGCCAGCCGAGAGGGGACAGGGGGAACCGAGCAGTACTTC
TRBV6-5	TRBJ1-3	-	-	CASSRQTESGNTIYF	TGTGCCAGCAGTCGACAGACTGAGTCTGGAAACACCATATATTTT